These 18 T cell receptor beta chains were sequenced from one sample in a study of neoadjuvant anti-PD-1 for oral cavity cancer (dated by TCRdb to 2020 to 2022). Per the publication, the time point label means: before neoadjuvant nivolumab. Library prep was done by the immunoSEQ multiplex PCR assay. TCRdb obtained this table from immuneACCESS and retained in-frame rearrangements with V and J assigned. These tables miss some clones; where compared with another copy, unresolved V genes account for less than half of the shortfall, and the remainder is unexplained. Here the sample has approximately 16,000 clones; about two thirds occur a single time. About 2.6% of the sample is in the top ten clones. Sequenced material: PBMCs, taken before nivolumab (anti-PD-1) treatment. These receptor sequences come from a person aged 35-79 years with oral cavity squamous cell carcinoma.

The J gene is TRBJ2-1, the V gene TRBV25-1, with 8 bases matching TRBD2. Losses at the gene ends were 0 bases for V and 7 bases for J; bases not matched to a gene: 8. CDR3 size: 16 residues. Germline V lookup: CDR1 MGHDK, CDR2 SYGVNS. The CDR3 sequence: CASSEYPGSSGNEQFF. The CDR3 bases are TGTGCCAGCAGTGAATACCCCGGGTCTAGCGGGAATGAGCAGTTCTTC.

This clone occurred once. V is TRBV6-1 and J is TRBJ2-7; 9 bases line up with TRBD1. Trimming removed 5 bases from V and 5 bases from J; junction bases left unmatched: 7. CDR3 length: 14 amino acids. The germline gives CDR1 MNHNS, CDR2 SASEGT. In DNA form, the CDR3 reads TGTGCCAGCAGTCCCCGGGACAGGGTCAACGAGCAGTACTTC. Amino acids: CASSPRDRVNEQYF.

V is TRBV6-6 and J is TRBJ2-7, with D tentatively TRBD2 (5 bases). CDR3 size: 14 residues. V was pared by 6 bases and J by 6 bases, with 18 bases between. Germline CDR1 reads MNHNY; CDR2 reads SVGAGI (reference sequence). The CDR3 DNA reads as TGTGCCAGCAGCCCCGGGATTCGGGCGGGCGAGCAGTACTTC. Its translation is CASSPGIRAGEQYF.

The chain recombines TRBV5-1 with TRBJ1-1; D is possibly TRBD1 (6 bases). V lost 0 bases to trimming and J lost 4 bases, with 13 bases between them. Germline values: CDR1 SGHRS, CDR2 YFSETQ. This CDR3 spans 15 amino acids. CDR3 amino acids: CASSLGTDVGTEAFF. Written as DNA, the CDR3 is TGCGCCAGCAGCTTGGGGACAGATGTGGGCACTGAAGCTTTCTTT.

This chain uses TRBV30 with TRBJ2-1, with D maybe TRBD2 (6 bases). V was trimmed by 8 bases and J by 5 bases, leaving 13 bases between them. Germline loops: CDR1 GTSNPN, CDR2 SVGIG (reference sequence). The CDR3 extends over 12 amino acids. This chain's CDR3 is CARGARDNEQFF. As DNA, the CDR3 is TGTGCCCGCGGGGCTCGGGACAATGAGCAGTTCTTC.

The chain combines TRBV6-5 with TRBJ2-2; D may be TRBD2 (5 bases). In germline, CDR1 is MNHEY, CDR2 SVGAGI. V lost 8 bases, J lost 2 bases, and 9 bases lay in between. CDR3 length equals 13 residues. CDR3 amino acids: CASFGGNTGELFF. The CDR3 region has the DNA TGTGCCAGCTTCGGAGGCAACACCGGGGAGCTGTTTTTT.

The V call is TRBV30, the J call TRBJ1-5; D is uncertain. Per the germline V gene, CDR1 is GTSNPN and CDR2 is SVGIG (reference sequence). This CDR3 comprises 13 residues. V was trimmed by 3 bases and J by 11 bases, leaving 17 bases between them. The CDR3 is CAWSRLDGGSQHF. For the CDR3, the DNA is TGTGCCTGGAGCCGTCTCGACGGAGGGTCCCAGCATTTT.

CDR3 nucleotide sequence: TGTGCCAGCAGTGAAGATGCTCGACTAGCGACTAGCACAGATACGCAGTATTTT. Amino acid sequence: CASSEDARLATSTDTQYF. The chain recombines TRBV6-1 with TRBJ2-3, with 8 bases aligning to TRBD2. The CDR3 runs 18 residues. CDR1 is MNHNS and CDR2 is SASEGT in the germline V gene. Trimming removed 1 base from V and 0 bases from J; junction bases left unmatched: 9.

The chain combines TRBV29-1 with TRBJ2-7; TRBD1 matches 7 bases. CDR1 and CDR2 (germline): SQVTM, ANQGSEA. The CDR3 extends over 11 amino acids. The V segment lost 7 bases and the J segment 5 bases; nucleotides outside the gene matches: 5. Here the CDR3 reads CSAGTVNEQYF. The CDR3 DNA follows: TGCAGCGCCGGGACAGTAAACGAGCAGTACTTC.

V is TRBV4-1 and J is TRBJ1-3; unclear D gene. V gave up 0 bases and J gave up 3 bases, with 6 bases separating them. The germline V gene has CDR1 MGHRA and CDR2 YSYEKL. The CDR3 length is 14 residues. The chain's CDR3 is CASSQETIGNTIYF. The CDR3 DNA follows: TGCGCCAGCAGCCAAGAAACCATTGGAAACACCATATATTTT.

This chain connects TRBV10-3 to TRBJ2-2; 10 nucleotides line up with TRBD1. This CDR3 is built from 14 residues. Germline values: CDR1 ENHRY, CDR2 SYGVKD. The V and J ends lost 10 bases and 5 bases, in that order; junction bases with no gene match: 7. Written as DNA, the CDR3 is TGTGCCACCGGGACAGGGGCGGTTACCGGGGAGCTGTTTTTT. This codes for CATGTGAVTGELFF.

This clone was observed a few times. V and J are TRBV28 and TRBJ2-2; D ambiguous. The CDR3 runs 14 residues. The V end was cut by 5 bases, the J end by 1 base, with 8 bases between. Per the germline V gene, CDR1 is MDHEN and CDR2 is SYDVKM. CDR3 region: CASSPYRNTGELFF. The CDR3 DNA sequence: TGTGCCAGCAGTCCCTACAGGAACACCGGGGAGCTGTTTTTT.

This sequence joins TRBV7-2 and TRBJ1-2; D is perhaps TRBD1 (5 bases). This CDR3 is 16 amino acids long. V lost 7 bases, J lost 4 bases, and 22 bases lay in between. Germline CDR1 reads SGHTA; CDR2 reads FQGNSA. The CDR3: CASIPGRGQVGYGYTF. The CDR3 DNA is TGTGCCAGCATCCCAGGTCGGGGCCAGGTGGGCTATGGCTACACCTTC. Complete variable domain (other parts from reference TRBV7-2 and TRBJ1-2): GAGVSQSPSNKVTEKGKDVELRCDPISGHTALYWYRQSLGQGLEFLIYFQGNSAPDKSGLPSDRFSAERTGGSVSTLTIQRTQQEDSAVYLCASIPGRGQVGYGYTFGSGTRLTVV.

V and J are TRBV5-6 and TRBJ2-5; D perhaps matches TRBD2 (5 bases). Per germline, CDR1 SGHDT and CDR2 YYEEEE. CDR3 length equals 16 residues. V was cut by 6 bases and J by 5 bases, with 23 bases left in between. The CDR3 bases are TGTGCCAGCACCCCGGTAGCCGGGGAGATGTGGGAGACCCAGTACTTC. Amino acid sequence: CASTPVAGEMWETQYF. The full variable domain, completed using reference TRBV5-6 and TRBJ2-5, is DAGVTQSPTHLIKTRGQQVTLRCSPKSGHDTVSWYQQALGQGPQFIFQYYEEEERQRGNFPDRFSGHQFPNYSSELNVNALLLGDSALYLCASTPVAGEMWETQYFGPGTRLLVL.

V usage is TRBV30 and J usage is TRBJ1-5; D remains unclear. The V and J ends lost 2 bases and 2 bases respectively, with 4 bases between them. CDR1 and CDR2 from the germline V gene are GTSNPN and SVGIG (reference sequence). The CDR3 spans 12 residues. CDR3 in amino acids: CAWSNGNQPQHF. CDR3 sequence (DNA): TGTGCCTGGAGTAATGGCAATCAGCCCCAGCATTTT.

The chain combines TRBV4-2 with TRBJ2-7, with no clear D. The CDR3 length is 16 residues. Trimming removed 0 bases from V and 1 base from J, with 13 bases in between. Germline V lookup: CDR1 LGHNA, CDR2 YNFKEQ. The CDR3 region is CASSQEARYLSYEQYF. For the CDR3, the DNA is TGTGCCAGCAGCCAAGAAGCGAGGTACCTTTCCTACGAGCAGTACTTC.

The V and J genes are TRBV5-6 and TRBJ2-6; D is perhaps TRBD1 or TRBD2 (5 bases each). The CDR3 runs to 18 residues. V was clipped by 3 bases and J by 0 bases, with 16 bases between them. Germline-derived CDR1 and CDR2 are SGHDT and YYEEEE. The CDR3 sequence is CASSYRDRYSSGANVLTF. The CDR3 coding sequence is TGTGCCAGCAGCTACCGGGACCGGTACAGCTCTGGGGCCAACGTCCTGACTTTC.

The chain joins TRBV2 to TRBJ2-3, with 12 bases aligning to TRBD2. This CDR3 is 16 amino acids long. V shed 5 bases and J 2 bases; nucleotides not matched to a gene: 5. Germline V gene sequence: CDR1 SNHLY, CDR2 FYNNEI. The CDR3: CASSPRTSGATDTQYF. The CDR3, as DNA: TGTGCCAGCAGTCCCCGGACTAGCGGGGCCACAGATACGCAGTATTTT.